The T cell receptor beta chain described here comes from a study of cytomegalovirus exposure and HLA in healthy donors. This PCR relied on a set of 60 Vbeta primers and 13 Jbeta primers. The table came from immunoSEQ multiplex PCR; TCRdb's copy has only in-frame clones and leaves some out. The data contain under 200,000 clones, approximately 71% of them singletons. Turning to this clone: The antigen is undetermined.

This CDR3 is 14 amino acids long. J gave up 3 bases and V 5 bases, and 2 bases lay outside the gene matches. Germline values: CDR1 MDHEN, CDR2 SYDVKM. Study results and caveats: Some public TCRs appeared in many individuals, while most sequences were rare.

The origin of this receptor is a male donor in good health and CMV-seronegative. Sequencing was performed on PBMCs. The chain combines TRBV28 with TRBJ2-3, with 10 nucleotides matching TRBD2. CDR3: CASSLAGVTDTQYF. Here the CDR3 DNA reads TGTGCCAGCAGTCTAGCGGGAGTTACAGATACGCAGTATTTT. The whole variable domain, remainder taken from reference TRBV28 and TRBJ2-3, is DVKVTQSSRYLVKRTGEKVFLECVQDMDHENMFWYRQDPGLGLRLIYFSYDVKMKEKGDIPEGYSVSREKKERFSLILESASTNQTSMYLCASSLAGVTDTQYFGPGTRLTVL.